This is a list of T cell receptor beta chains from one sample in a study of cytomegalovirus exposure and HLA in healthy donors. Sequenced by immunoSEQ multiplex PCR; TCRdb stores in-frame clones only, minus some. This sample has about 120,000 clones; about 80% occur once, and the top ten carry 3.6%. Sequencing used PBMCs. These receptors all stem from a woman between 40 and 50 years old in good health and CMV-seropositive. CDR3s include the opening cysteine and the closing phenylalanine or tryptophan. The D gene is left open where the match is weak. Clone size is shown for a subset of rows, as once, few, many or a class of expanded clone.

>TRBJ2-7|-|-|TRBV9
CASSVQDTYEQYF
TGTGCCAGCAGCGTACAGGACACCTACGAGCAGTACTTC
>TRBJ2-3|-|few|TRBV28
CASSFGSADTQYF
TGTGCCAGCAGTTTCGGGAGTGCAGATACGCAGTATTTT
>TRBJ2-1|-|-|TRBV19
CASSFARDNEQFF
TGTGCCAGTAGTTTCGCCCGGGACAATGAGCAGTTCTTC
>TRBJ1-2|-|-|TRBV30
CAWSESPGSYGYTF
TGTGCCTGGAGTGAATCCCCCGGGAGCTATGGCTACACCTTC
>TRBJ2-7|TRBD2|few|TRBV27
CASSLRTSGTYEQYF
TGTGCCAGCAGCCTCAGGACTAGCGGTACCTACGAGCAGTACTTC
>TRBJ2-4|TRBD1|-|TRBV27
CASSLSGQGKEDIQYF
TGTGCCAGCAGTTTATCGGGACAGGGGAAGGAGGACATTCAGTACTTC
>TRBJ2-3|-|-|TRBV5-1
CASSLDGVTDTQYF
TGCGCCAGCAGCTTGGACGGTGTCACAGATACGCAGTATTTT
>TRBJ1-5|-|-|TRBV5-8
CASSLAHRNDSNQPQHF
TGTGCCAGCAGCTTGGCCCACAGGAACGATAGCAATCAGCCCCAGCATTTT
>TRBJ1-1|-|-|TRBV2
CASSDGQLTEAFF
TGTGCCAGCAGTGATGGACAGCTCACTGAAGCTTTCTTT
>TRBJ2-7|-|-|TRBV11-2
CASSSQGYEQYF
TGTGCCAGCAGCTCCCAGGGTTACGAGCAGTACTTC
>TRBJ2-2|TRBD1|-|TRBV27
CASSQYRGNTGELFF
TGTGCCAGCAGCCAATACAGGGGAAACACCGGGGAGCTGTTTTTT
>TRBJ2-5|-|-|TRBV9
CASSVGSSQETQYF
TGTGCCAGCAGCGTAGGGAGTAGCCAAGAGACCCAGTACTTC
>TRBJ2-6|-|-|TRBV18
CASSRRQNSGANVLTF
TGTGCCAGCTCACGGAGACAGAACTCTGGGGCCAACGTCCTGACTTTC
>TRBJ1-2|TRBD1|-|TRBV6-1
CASRRDRAVNYGYTF
TGTGCCAGCAGACGGGACAGGGCGGTAAACTATGGCTACACCTTC
>TRBJ2-3|-|-|TRBV13
CASSRPGSGTDTQYF
TGTGCCAGCAGCCGACCCGGGAGCGGCACAGATACGCAGTATTTT
>TRBJ2-5|-|-|TRBV6-5
CASRDYWETQYF
TGTGCCAGCAGGGACTATTGGGAGACCCAGTACTTC
>TRBJ2-7|-|-|TRBV5-1
CASSLGGAPYEQYF
TGCGCCAGCAGCTTGGGCGGCGCCCCCTACGAGCAGTACTTC
>TRBJ2-3|TRBD2|-|TRBV27
CASSFLGLAGGPIRTDTQYF
TGTGCCAGCAGTTTTTTGGGACTAGCGGGAGGGCCGATCCGCACAGATACGCAGTATTTT
>TRBJ2-3|TRBD1|-|TRBV18
CASSLRGQISTDTQYF
TGTGCCAGCTCACTCAGGGGACAGATAAGCACAGATACGCAGTATTTT
>TRBJ2-1|TRBD2|-|TRBV10-2
CASRGLAGVHNEQFF
TGCGCCAGCAGGGGACTAGCGGGAGTTCACAATGAGCAGTTCTTC
>TRBJ2-5|TRBD2|once|TRBV27
CASSLTTSGSIETQYF
TGTGCCAGCAGTTTAACGACTAGCGGGAGTATAGAGACCCAGTACTTC
>TRBJ2-7|TRBD1|-|TRBV5-6
CASGHRGVSEQYF
TGTGCCAGCGGACACAGGGGTGTGAGCGAGCAGTACTTC
>TRBJ2-3|TRBD2|few|TRBV19
CASSIDYLGLAGPNTQYF
TGTGCCAGTAGTATAGATTACCTAGGACTAGCCGGCCCCAATACGCAGTATTTT
>TRBJ1-2|-|-|TRBV7-9
CASSHGQSNYGYTF
TGTGCCAGCAGCCACGGACAGTCAAACTATGGCTACACCTTC
>TRBJ2-2|-|-|TRBV2
CASSVYGSSTGELFF
TGTGCCAGCAGTGTGTACGGGAGTTCCACCGGGGAGCTGTTTTTT
>TRBJ2-1|TRBD1|-|TRBV28
CASSLTGERNEQFF
TGTGCCAGCAGTTTGACAGGGGAGCGCAATGAGCAGTTCTTC
>TRBJ2-7|-|once|TRBV19
CASSITFSYEQYF
TGTGCCAGTAGTATAACATTTTCCTACGAGCAGTACTTC
>TRBJ1-1|TRBD1|-|TRBV18
CASSPPGPGQGIADTEAFF
TGTGCCAGCTCACCACCTGGGCCGGGACAGGGTATTGCGGACACTGAAGCTTTCTTT
>TRBJ2-7|-|-|TRBV5-1
CASSQPGVSYEQYF
TGCGCCAGCAGCCAACCGGGGGTTTCCTACGAGCAGTACTTC
>TRBJ2-7|-|once|TRBV23-1
CASSQCDGSYEQYF
TGCGCCAGCAGTCAATGTGACGGGTCCTACGAGCAGTACTTC
>TRBJ2-7|-|-|TRBV6-5
CASTLGWQGTYEQYF
TGTGCCAGCACCCTGGGCTGGCAGGGGACCTACGAGCAGTACTTC
>TRBJ2-7|TRBD2|-|TRBV27
CASSGTTRRAEQYF
TGTGCCAGCAGTGGGACTACACGGAGAGCAGAGCAGTACTTC
>TRBJ1-2|TRBD1|-|TRBV7-3
CASSDPGQAFNGYTF
TGTGCCAGCAGCGACCCGGGACAGGCTTTTAATGGCTACACCTTC
>TRBJ2-1|TRBD2|-|TRBV28
CASSLLRLAGGGYNEQFF
TGTGCCAGCAGTTTATTACGGCTAGCGGGAGGAGGGTACAATGAGCAGTTCTTC
>TRBJ2-7|TRBD2|-|TRBV28
CASSLLGTSASYEQYF
TGTGCCAGCAGTTTACTTGGGACTAGCGCCTCCTACGAGCAGTACTTC
>TRBJ2-7|TRBD1|once|TRBV6-5
CASKLGQGAIYEQYF
TGTGCCAGCAAACTAGGACAGGGGGCTATCTACGAGCAGTACTTC
>TRBJ2-7|-|once|TRBV2
CASSEALGLISSYEQYF
TGTGCCAGCAGTGAAGCGCTTGGCCTCATAAGCTCCTACGAGCAGTACTTC
>TRBJ2-1|TRBD2|few|TRBV4-1
CASSQDLGTSSYNEQFF
TGCGCCAGCAGCCAAGATCTTGGGACTAGCTCCTACAATGAGCAGTTCTTC
>TRBJ1-2|TRBD1|few|TRBV23-1
CASPGMDRGNYGYTF
TGCGCCAGCCCCGGGATGGACAGGGGTAACTATGGCTACACCTTC
>TRBJ1-2|-|few|TRBV18
CASSPTPNSYTF
TGTGCCAGCTCACCAACTCCTAACTCCTACACCTTC
>TRBJ2-1|TRBD1|-|TRBV4-3
CASSQEGPGGSNEQFF
TGCGCCAGCAGCCAAGAAGGGCCAGGGGGTTCCAATGAGCAGTTCTTC